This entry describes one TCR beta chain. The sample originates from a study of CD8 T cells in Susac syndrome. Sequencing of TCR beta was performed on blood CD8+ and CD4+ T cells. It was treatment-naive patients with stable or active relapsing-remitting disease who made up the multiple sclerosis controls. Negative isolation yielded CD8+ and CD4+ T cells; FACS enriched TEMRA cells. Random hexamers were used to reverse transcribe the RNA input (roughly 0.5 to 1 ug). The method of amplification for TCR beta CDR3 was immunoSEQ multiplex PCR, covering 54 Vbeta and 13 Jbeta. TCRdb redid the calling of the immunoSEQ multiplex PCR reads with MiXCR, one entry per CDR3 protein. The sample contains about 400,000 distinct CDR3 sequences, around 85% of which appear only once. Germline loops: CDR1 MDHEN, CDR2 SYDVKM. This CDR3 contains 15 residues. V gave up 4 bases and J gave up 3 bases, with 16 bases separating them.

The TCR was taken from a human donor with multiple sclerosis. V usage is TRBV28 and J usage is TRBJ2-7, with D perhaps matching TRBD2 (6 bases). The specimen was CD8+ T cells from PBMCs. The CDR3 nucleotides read TGTGCCAGCAGTTCCCTCGGGACTGCAGACTACGAGCAGTACTTC. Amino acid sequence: CASSSLGTADYEQYF.